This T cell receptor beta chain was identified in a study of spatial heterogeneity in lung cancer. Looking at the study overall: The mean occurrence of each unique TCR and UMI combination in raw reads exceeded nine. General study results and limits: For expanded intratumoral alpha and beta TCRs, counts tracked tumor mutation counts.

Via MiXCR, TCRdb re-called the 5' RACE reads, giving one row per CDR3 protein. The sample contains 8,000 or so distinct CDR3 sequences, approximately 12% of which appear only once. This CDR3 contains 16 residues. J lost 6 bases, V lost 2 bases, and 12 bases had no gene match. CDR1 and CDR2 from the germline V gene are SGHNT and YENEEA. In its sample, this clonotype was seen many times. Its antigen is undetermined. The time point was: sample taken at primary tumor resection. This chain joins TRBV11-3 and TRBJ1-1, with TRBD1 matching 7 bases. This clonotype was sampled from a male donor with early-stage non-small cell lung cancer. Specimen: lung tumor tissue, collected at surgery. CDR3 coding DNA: TGTGCCAGCAGCTTATGGAGGAGGGGGCGGAGGTCTGAAGCTTTCTTT. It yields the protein CASSLWRRGRRSEAFF.